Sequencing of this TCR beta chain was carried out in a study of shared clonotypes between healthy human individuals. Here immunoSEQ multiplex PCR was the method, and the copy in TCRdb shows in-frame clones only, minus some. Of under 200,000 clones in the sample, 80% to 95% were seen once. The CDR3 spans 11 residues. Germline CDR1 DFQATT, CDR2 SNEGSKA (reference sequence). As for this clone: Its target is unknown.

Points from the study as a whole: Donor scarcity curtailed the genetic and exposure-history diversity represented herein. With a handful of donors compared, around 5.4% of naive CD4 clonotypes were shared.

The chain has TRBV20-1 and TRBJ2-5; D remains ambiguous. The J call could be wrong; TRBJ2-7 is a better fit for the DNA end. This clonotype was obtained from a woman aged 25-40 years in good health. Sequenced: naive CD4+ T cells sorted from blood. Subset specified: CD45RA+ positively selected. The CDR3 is CSARISYEQYF. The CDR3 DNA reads TGCAGTGCTAGAATCTCCTACGAGCAGTACTTC.